This T cell receptor beta chain was recorded in a study of CD8 T cells in Susac syndrome. Findings and caveats of the study: As the study acknowledged, the number of individuals who were part of its TCR sequencing and HLA analysis was relatively small.

For this clonotype: Its antigen is not known.

RNA in amounts of roughly 0.5 to 1 ug was reverse transcribed with random hexamers. An immunoSEQ multiplex PCR generated amplified TCR beta CDR3 products spanning 54 Vbeta and 13 Jbeta. TCRdb ran MiXCR on the immunoSEQ multiplex PCR reads and lists one entry per CDR3 protein. The table has around 300,000 distinct CDR3 sequences, about 91% seen once; the top ten hold more than 0.06%. TCR beta from blood CD8+ and CD4+ T cells was sequenced. The multiple sclerosis control group comprised treatment-naive patients with stable or active relapsing-remitting disease. Sequencing used CD4+ T cells from PBMCs. This receptor was taken from a human donor with multiple sclerosis.

In DNA, the CDR3 is TGCAGTGCTAGAGACGTGAACCGCTATGGCTACACCTTC. It translates to CSARDVNRYGYTF. The genes are TRBV20-1 and TRBJ1-2; D unclear. There are 13 residues in the CDR3. The germline V gene has CDR1 DFQATT and CDR2 SNEGSKA (reference sequence). The germline V and J ends were trimmed by 0 bases and 4 bases, with 9 bases remaining between them.